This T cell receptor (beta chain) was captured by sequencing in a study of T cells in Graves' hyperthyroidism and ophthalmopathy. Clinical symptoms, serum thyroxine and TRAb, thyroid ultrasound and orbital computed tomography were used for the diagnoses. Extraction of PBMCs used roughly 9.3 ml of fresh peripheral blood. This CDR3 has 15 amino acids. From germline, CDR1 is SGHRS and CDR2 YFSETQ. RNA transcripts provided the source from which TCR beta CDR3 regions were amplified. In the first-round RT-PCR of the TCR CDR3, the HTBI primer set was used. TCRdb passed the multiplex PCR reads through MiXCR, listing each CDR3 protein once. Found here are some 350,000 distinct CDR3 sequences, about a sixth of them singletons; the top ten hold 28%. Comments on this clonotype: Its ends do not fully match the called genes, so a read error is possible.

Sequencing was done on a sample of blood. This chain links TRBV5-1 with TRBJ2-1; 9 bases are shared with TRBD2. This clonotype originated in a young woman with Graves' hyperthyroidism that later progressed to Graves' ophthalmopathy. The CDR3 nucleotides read TGCGCCGGCAGGCATAGCGGGAGTGTCTACAATGAGCAGTTCTTC. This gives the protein CAGRHSGSVYNEQFF.